The T cell receptor (beta chain) described here comes from a study of monozygotic twins with cystic fibrosis (dated by TCRdb to about 2021). Broadly, across the study: Barcoded libraries were made from about 3 micrograms of fragmented DNA using approximately 14 PCR cycles. To assess genetic influence on V and J gene usage, the study compared TCR beta repertoires within and across 16 monozygotic twin pairs with cystic fibrosis. Made up mostly of children and adolescents, the cohort included ten female and six male twin pairs ranging in age from about 2.0 to 36.4 years, with a median of about 9.5 years. On the day blood was drawn, the twins' weight-for-height and FEVPerc (FEV1 disease centile) were ranked against those of the 1,100 or so cohort participants. Data for three of the twin pairs had already been reported earlier in a different context.

The twin pairs came from the European Cystic Fibrosis Twin and Sibling Study Cohort, a cohort that recruited patients from over a hundred CF clinics across 14 European countries. Zygosity and CFTR genotype were confirmed in-house, and zygosity was tested by multiplex PCR of nine short tandem repeat loci. Peripheral blood was sampled from each twin, and clinical parameters were recorded on the day of blood sampling. Genomic DNA was isolated from peripheral blood cells with phenol/chloroform and kept in TE buffer at 4 degrees C. The trim is 7 bases for V and 4 bases for J, with a gap of 9 bases between the germline ends. The germline V gene (reference sequence) gives CDR1 as DFQATT and CDR2 as SNEGSKA. Including the terminal cysteine and phenylalanine, the CDR3 comprises 11 residues. Of the read, only the CDR3 DNA is kept; its 33 bases are in frame from base 1. A word on this clone: The target of this receptor is not known. No base-level quality is on record; no much larger clone is a single base apart.

Following the manufacturer's instructions, TCR beta CDR3 regions were amplified by multiplex PCR with the immunoSEQ immune profiling system. Sequencing was performed on an Illumina NextSeq system. In the authors' own workflow: The immunoSEQ Analyzer platform handled processing of the sequence data, and clonality was calculated by taking the square root of Simpson's index of productive rearrangements. V and J usage similarity was measured by Jensen-Shannon distance, and CDR3 generation probabilities were computed with OLGA. Shared CDR3 sequences were searched against the immuneACCESS database (August 2020) and VDJdb (December 2020). In its TCRdb copy, this immuneACCESS table keeps in-frame sequences only and misses some clones. Where compared with another copy, unresolved V genes explain less than half of these, and the others have no known cause. V, J and clone size are taken as reported in that table, and D and trimming were inferred from the DNA itself. The sample table holds 30,000 or so clones, of which just over 65% were seen once. The leading ten clones occupy 0.78% of the sample.

The paper's findings and limits, for the study overall: V gene usage was most similar to the co-twin in 13 of 16 pairs, and J usage was most similar to the co-twin in 8 of 16 pairs, which suggests genetic constraints. The cohort was small, and the number of shared CDR3s showed no association with age, concordance or disease severity. Simpson clonality tended to be low (median around 0.0095), which suggests a naive-dominated repertoire, although clonality was higher in the most severely affected patients. Sharing of nucleotide-identical clonotypes was significantly greater within monozygotic CF twin pairs than between unrelated CF individuals (P = 0.000026, Mann-Whitney).

Sequencing input: blood. Recombination linked TRBV20-1 to TRBJ2-3; perhaps TRBD2 is the D gene, with 5 bases matching. The receptor was isolated from a girl aged 5 to 17 with cystic fibrosis. The DNA reads as follows: TGCAGTGGAACGCGGGCAGATACGCAGTATTTT. The resulting protein is CSGTRADTQYF.